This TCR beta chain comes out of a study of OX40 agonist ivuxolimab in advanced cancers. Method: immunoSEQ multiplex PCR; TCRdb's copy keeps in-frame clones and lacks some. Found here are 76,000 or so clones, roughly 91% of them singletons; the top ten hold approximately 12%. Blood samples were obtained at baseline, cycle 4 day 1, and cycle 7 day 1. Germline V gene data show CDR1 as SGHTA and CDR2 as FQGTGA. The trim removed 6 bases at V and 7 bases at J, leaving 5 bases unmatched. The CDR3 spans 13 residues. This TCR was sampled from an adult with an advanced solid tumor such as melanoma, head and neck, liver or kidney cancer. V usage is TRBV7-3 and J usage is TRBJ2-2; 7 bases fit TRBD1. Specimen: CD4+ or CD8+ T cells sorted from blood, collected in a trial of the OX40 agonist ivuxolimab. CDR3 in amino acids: CASSPTGDGELFF. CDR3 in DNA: TGTGCCAGCAGTCCAACAGGGGACGGGGAGCTGTTTTTT.